This T cell receptor (beta chain) stems from a study of response to subunit inactivated influenza vaccine. Remarks on this clonotype: Its antigen is currently unknown.

TCRdb itself ran the RT-PCR reads through MiXCR, one entry per CDR3 protein. The sample carries roughly 760,000 distinct CDR3 sequences, around 21% recorded once. Study conclusions and caveats: New T cells are recruited in small numbers by each seasonal influenza vaccination, according to the authors' suggestion.

V gave up 6 bases and J gave up 0 bases, with 11 bases separating them. CDR1 KGHSH and CDR2 LQKENI come from the germline V gene. CDR3 size: 14 residues. This chain uses TRBV18 with TRBJ1-2; weak D call: TRBD1 (6 bases). The sample in question was PBMCs from blood, obtained more than 4 days after vaccination. The TCR originated in a man between 45 and 60 years old who received an inactivated influenza vaccine. This chain's CDR3 is CASSRTEANYGYTF. The CDR3 DNA sequence: TGTGCCAGCTCCCGGACAGAAGCTAACTATGGCTACACCTTC.